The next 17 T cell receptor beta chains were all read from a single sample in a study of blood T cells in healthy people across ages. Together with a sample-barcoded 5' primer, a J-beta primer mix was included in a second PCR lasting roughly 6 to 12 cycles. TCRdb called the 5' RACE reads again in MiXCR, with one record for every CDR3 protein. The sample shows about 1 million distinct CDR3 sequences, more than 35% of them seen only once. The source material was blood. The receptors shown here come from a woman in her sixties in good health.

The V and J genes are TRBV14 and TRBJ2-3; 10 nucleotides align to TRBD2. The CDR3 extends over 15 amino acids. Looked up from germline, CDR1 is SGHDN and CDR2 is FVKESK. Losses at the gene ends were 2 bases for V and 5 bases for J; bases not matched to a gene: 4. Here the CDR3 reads CASSQLLAGVDTQYF. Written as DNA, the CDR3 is TGTGCCAGCAGCCAACTTCTAGCGGGAGTAGATACGCAGTATTTT.

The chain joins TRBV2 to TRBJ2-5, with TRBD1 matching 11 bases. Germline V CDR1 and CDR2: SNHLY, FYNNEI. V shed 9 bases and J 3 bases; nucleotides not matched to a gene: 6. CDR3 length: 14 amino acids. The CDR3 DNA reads TGTGCCAGGTCTCGGACAGGGGGCGAAGAGACCCAGTACTTC. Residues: CARSRTGGEETQYF.

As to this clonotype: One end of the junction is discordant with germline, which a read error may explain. In DNA, the CDR3 is TGCAGTGCCAGAGGGGCGTGGACTAGGGCCGCCGATACGCAGTATTTT. The encoded protein is CSARGAWTRAADTQYF. V is TRBV20-1 and J is TRBJ2-3, with 7 bases that match TRBD2. Germline lookup yields CDR1 DFQATT and CDR2 SNEGSKA (reference sequence). The CDR3 sequence is 16 residues long.

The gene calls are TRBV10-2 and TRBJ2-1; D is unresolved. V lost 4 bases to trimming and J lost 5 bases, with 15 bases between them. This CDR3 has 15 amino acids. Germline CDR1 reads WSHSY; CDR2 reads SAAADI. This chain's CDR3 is CASSGFSRPHNEQFF. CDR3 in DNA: TGCGCCAGCAGTGGATTTAGTAGACCCCACAATGAGCAGTTCTTC.

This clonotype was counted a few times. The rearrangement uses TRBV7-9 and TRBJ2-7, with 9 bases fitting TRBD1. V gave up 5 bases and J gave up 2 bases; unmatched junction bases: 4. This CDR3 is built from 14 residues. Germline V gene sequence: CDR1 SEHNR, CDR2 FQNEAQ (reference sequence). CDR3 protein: CASSVQGAPYEQYF. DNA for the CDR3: TGTGCCAGCAGCGTACAGGGGGCTCCCTACGAGCAGTACTTC.

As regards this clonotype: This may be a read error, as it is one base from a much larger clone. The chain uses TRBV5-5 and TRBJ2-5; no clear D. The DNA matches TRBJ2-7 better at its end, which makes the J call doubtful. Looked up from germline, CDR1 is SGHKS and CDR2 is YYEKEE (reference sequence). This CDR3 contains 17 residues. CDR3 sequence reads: CASSLLFAGAGLYEQYF. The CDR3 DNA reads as TGTGCCAGCAGCTTGTTGTTTGCAGGAGCCGGTCTCTACGAGCAGTACTTC.

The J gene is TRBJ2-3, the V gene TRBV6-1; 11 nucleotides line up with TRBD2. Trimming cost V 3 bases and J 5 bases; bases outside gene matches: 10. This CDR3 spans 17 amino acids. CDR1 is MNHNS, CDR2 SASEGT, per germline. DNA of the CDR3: TGTGCCAGCAGTGACTTACTAGCGGGAGAACGAGGAGATACGCAGTATTTT. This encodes CASSDLLAGERGDTQYF.

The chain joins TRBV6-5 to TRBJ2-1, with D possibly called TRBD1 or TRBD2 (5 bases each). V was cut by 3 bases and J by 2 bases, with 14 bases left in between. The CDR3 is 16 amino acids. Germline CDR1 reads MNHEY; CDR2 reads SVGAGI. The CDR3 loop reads CASSYALGVPYNEQFF. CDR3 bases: TGTGCCAGCAGTTATGCCCTGGGGGTACCCTACAATGAGCAGTTCTTC.

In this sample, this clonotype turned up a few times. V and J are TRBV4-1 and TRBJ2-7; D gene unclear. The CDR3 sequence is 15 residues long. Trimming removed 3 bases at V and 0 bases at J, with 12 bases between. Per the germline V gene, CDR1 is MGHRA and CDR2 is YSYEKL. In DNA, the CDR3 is TGCGCCAGCAGCCACGCCTTCGATAGCTCCTACGAGCAGTACTTC. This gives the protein CASSHAFDSSYEQYF.

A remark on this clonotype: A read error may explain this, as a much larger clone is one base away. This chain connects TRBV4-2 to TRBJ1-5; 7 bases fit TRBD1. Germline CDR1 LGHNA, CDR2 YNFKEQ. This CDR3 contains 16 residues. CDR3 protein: CTSSQGDGLSNQPQHF. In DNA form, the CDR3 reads TGTACCAGCAGCCAGGGGGACGGTCTTAGCAATCAGCCCCAGCATTTT.

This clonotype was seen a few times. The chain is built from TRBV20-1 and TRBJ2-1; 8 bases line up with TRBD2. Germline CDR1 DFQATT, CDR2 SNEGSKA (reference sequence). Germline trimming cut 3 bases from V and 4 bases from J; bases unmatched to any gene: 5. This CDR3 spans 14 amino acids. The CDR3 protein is CSASGTSPYNEQFF. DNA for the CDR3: TGCAGTGCTAGTGGGACTAGTCCTTACAATGAGCAGTTCTTC.

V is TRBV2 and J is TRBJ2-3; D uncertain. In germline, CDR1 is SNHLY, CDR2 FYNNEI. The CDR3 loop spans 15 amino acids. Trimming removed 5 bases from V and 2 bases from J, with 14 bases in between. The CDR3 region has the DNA TGTGCCAGCAGTCCCCAGAGCCTACCCACAGATACGCAGTATTTT. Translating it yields CASSPQSLPTDTQYF. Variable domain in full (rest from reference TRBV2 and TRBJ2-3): EPEVTQTPSHQVTQMGQEVILRCVPISNHLYFYWYRQILGQKVEFLVSFYNNEISEKSEIFDDQFSVERPDGSNFTLKIRSTKLEDSAMYFCASSPQSLPTDTQYFGPGTRLTVL.

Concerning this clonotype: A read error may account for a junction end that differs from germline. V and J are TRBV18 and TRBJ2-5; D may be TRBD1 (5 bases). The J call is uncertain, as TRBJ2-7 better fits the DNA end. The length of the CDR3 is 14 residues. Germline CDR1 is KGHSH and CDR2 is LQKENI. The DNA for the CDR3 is TGTACCAGCTCACCAGGGAATAGCCCGAACGAGCAGTACTTC. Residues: CTSSPGNSPNEQYF.

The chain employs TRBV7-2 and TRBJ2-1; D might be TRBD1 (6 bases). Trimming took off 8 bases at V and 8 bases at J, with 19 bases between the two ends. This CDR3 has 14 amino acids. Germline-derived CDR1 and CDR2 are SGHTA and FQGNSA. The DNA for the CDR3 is TGTGCCAGCCACAGGGAGTACCCTGGCGATGAGCAGTTCTTC. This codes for CASHREYPGDEQFF.

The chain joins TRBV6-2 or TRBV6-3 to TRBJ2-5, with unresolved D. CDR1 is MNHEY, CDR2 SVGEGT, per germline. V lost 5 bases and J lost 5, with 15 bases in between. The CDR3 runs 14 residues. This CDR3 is CASSPQTVWETQYF. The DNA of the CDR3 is TGTGCCAGCAGTCCCCAAACAGTGTGGGAGACCCAGTACTTC.

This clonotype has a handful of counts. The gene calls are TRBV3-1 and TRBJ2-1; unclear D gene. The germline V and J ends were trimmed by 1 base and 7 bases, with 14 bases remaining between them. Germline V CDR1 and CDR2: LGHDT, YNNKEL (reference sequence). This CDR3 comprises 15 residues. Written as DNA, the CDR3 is TGTGCCAGCAGCCAAGCCCCCTCTTCGATAAATGAGCAGTTCTTC. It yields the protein CASSQAPSSINEQFF.

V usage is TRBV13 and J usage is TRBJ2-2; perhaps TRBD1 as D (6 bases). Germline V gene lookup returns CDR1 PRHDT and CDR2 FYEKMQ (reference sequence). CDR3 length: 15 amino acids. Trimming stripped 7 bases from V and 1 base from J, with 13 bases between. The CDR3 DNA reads TGTGCCAGCACGATGGGACACAGGAACACCGGGGAGCTGTTTTTT. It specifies CASTMGHRNTGELFF.